The entry that follows covers one T cell receptor (beta chain) sequence. The antigen remains unidentified. These data come from a study of OX40 agonist ivuxolimab in advanced cancers. Whole-study context: Aged roughly 20 to 85 with a mean of approximately 60 years, they were more than 80% male.

V lost 5 bases and J lost 0; bases outside the gene matches: 11. Germline loops: CDR1 SGHTA, CDR2 FQGTGA. The CDR3 has 17 residues. Findings and caveats of the study: Some patients who did not respond also had low normalized T-cell clonal expansion. Clonal expansion was among the lowest in partial responders at 0.1-3.0 mg/kg, especially CD8+. Expanded clones were, on average, more numerous in CD8+ T cells than in CD4+.

Profiling relied on immunoSEQ multiplex PCR, and the TCRdb table lists in-frame clones only, not all of them. The sample carries about 80,000 clones, approximately 93% recorded once. The sample was CD4+ or CD8+ T cells sorted from blood, taken in a trial of the OX40 agonist ivuxolimab. The receptor was isolated from an adult with an advanced solid tumor such as melanoma, head and neck, liver or kidney cancer. The rearrangement uses TRBV7-3 and TRBJ2-3, with TRBD1 matching over 7 bases. The CDR3 here is CASSAWDSYPSTDTQYF. DNA for the CDR3: TGTGCCAGCAGCGCATGGGACAGTTACCCTAGCACAGATACGCAGTATTTT.